This T cell receptor beta chain was recovered during a study of technical replicates of blood from several donors. In germline, CDR1 is MNHEY, CDR2 SVGAGI. The V end was cut by 5 bases, the J end by 2 bases, with 10 bases between. There are 14 residues in the CDR3. Sequencing was performed with immunoSEQ multiplex PCR; in TCRdb, only in-frame clones are kept and a portion is missing. The sample records about 70,000 clones, roughly 96% being singletons. The rearrangement links TRBV6-5 to TRBJ2-1; D is possibly TRBD1 (6 bases). Sample: T cells isolated from PBMCs. The source is a human donor in good health. For the CDR3, the DNA is TGTGCCAGCAGTCCACGGGACACCTACAATGAGCAGTTCTTC. Translating gives CASSPRDTYNEQFF.